The entry below describes one TCR beta chain. The antigen is undetermined. The data originate from a study of OX40 agonist ivuxolimab in advanced cancers. Trimming removed 0 bases from V and 3 bases from J; junction bases left unmatched: 7. This CDR3 is 16 amino acids long. Per the germline V gene, CDR1 is LGHNA and CDR2 is YNFKEQ. General study results and limits: With doses of 0.1 to 3.0 mg/kg, CD4+ and CD8+ blood T cells had undergone clonal expansion by week 6.

TCRdb's table, derived via immunoSEQ multiplex PCR, lists solely in-frame clones and lacks some. The sample has tens of thousands of clones, 90% to 95% seen once; the top ten hold 4% to 5%. The receptor was derived from an adult with an advanced solid tumor such as melanoma, head and neck, liver or kidney cancer. The V and J genes are TRBV4-2 and TRBJ1-2; 7 bases map to TRBD1. Material: CD4+ or CD8+ T cells sorted from blood, obtained in a trial of the OX40 agonist ivuxolimab. The CDR3 coding sequence is TGTGCCAGCAGCCAAGAGACAGGGTGGACTGACTATGGCTACACCTTC. Amino acids: CASSQETGWTDYGYTF.